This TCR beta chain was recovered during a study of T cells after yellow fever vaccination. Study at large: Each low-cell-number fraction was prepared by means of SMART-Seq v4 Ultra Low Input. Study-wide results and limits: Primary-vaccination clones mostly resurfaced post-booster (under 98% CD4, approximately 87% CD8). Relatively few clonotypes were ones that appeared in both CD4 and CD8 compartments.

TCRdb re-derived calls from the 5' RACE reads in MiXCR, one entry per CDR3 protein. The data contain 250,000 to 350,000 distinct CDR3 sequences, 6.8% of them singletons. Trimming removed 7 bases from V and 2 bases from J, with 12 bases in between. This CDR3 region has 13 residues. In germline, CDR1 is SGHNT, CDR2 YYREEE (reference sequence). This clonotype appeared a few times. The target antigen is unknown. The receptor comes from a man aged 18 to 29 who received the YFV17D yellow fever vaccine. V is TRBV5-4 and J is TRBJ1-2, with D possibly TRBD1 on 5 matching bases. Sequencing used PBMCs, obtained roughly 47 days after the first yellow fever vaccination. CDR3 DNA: TGTGCCAGCGGTGGGCAGGGAAACTATGGCTACACCTTC. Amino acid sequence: CASGGQGNYGYTF.